The 14 T cell receptor beta chains below were found in one sample sequenced in a study of cytomegalovirus exposure and HLA in healthy donors. The primer mix had 60 Vbeta and 13 Jbeta primers. TCRdb keeps only in-frame clones here, not all; method: immunoSEQ multiplex PCR. Of about 89,000 clones listed, around 84% are singletons. Sequencing was done on a sample of PBMCs. These receptors were collected from a man aged 35-49 years in good health and CMV-seropositive.

The CDR3 DNA sequence: TGCAGCGTCGCAGGGCGGGAGGGCCGGCTTTACGAGCAGTACTTC. Translation: CSVAGREGRLYEQYF. This chain joins TRBV29-1 and TRBJ2-7; 9 bases line up with TRBD2. From germline, CDR1 is SQVTM and CDR2 ANQGSEA. The CDR3 is made up of 15 amino acids. J was trimmed by 4 bases and V by 6 bases; bases with no gene match: 13.

CDR3 sequence (DNA): TGTGCCAGCAGCCGACAGGGAGTAAACACTGAAGCTTTCTTT. The encoded protein is CASSRQGVNTEAFF. The V gene is TRBV7-9, the J gene TRBJ1-1, with 7 positions matching TRBD1. This CDR3 has 14 amino acids. V shed 5 bases, J shed 2 bases, and the junction held 5 bases outside the gene matches. The germline V gene encodes CDR1 SEHNR and CDR2 FQNEAQ (reference sequence).

This clone showed up just once. The chain links TRBV7-6 to TRBJ1-1, with no clear D. The CDR3 runs to 13 residues. V lost 4 bases and J 2 bases, leaving 8 bases between the germline ends. Germline V CDR1 and CDR2: SGHVS, FNYEAQ. The CDR3 bases are TGTGCCAGCAGCTCACAGAGAAACACTGAAGCTTTCTTT. Translation: CASSSQRNTEAFF.

This clone showed up just once. The chain links TRBV18 to TRBJ1-1; 8 bases line up with TRBD1. The junction had 12 bases not matched to a gene; V was cut back by 2 bases and J by 4 bases. Germline values: CDR1 KGHSH, CDR2 LQKENI. The CDR3 contains 17 residues. CDR3 sequence reads: CASSPRTGNYIGTEAFF. The CDR3, as DNA: TGTGCCAGCTCACCAAGGACAGGGAATTACATAGGCACTGAAGCTTTCTTT. The complete variable domain, with remaining parts taken from reference TRBV18 and TRBJ1-1, reads NAGVMQNPRHLVRRRGQEARLRCSPMKGHSHVYWYRQLPEEGLKFMVYLQKENIIDESGMPKERFSAEFPKEGPSILRIQQVVRGDSAAYFCASSPRTGNYIGTEAFFGQGTRLTVV.

The chain combines TRBV2 with TRBJ1-1; 7 bases fit TRBD1. The V gene end was trimmed by 1 base and the J gene end by 6 bases; junction bases not matched to a gene: 5. The CDR3 contains 14 residues. Germline lookup yields CDR1 SNHLY and CDR2 FYNNEI. The CDR3 region is CASSEVRGLSEAFF. DNA for the CDR3: TGTGCCAGCAGTGAAGTGAGGGGGCTCTCTGAAGCTTTCTTT. The whole variable domain, remainder taken from reference TRBV2 and TRBJ1-1, is EPEVTQTPSHQVTQMGQEVILRCVPISNHLYFYWYRQILGQKVEFLVSFYNNEISEKSEIFDDQFSVERPDGSNFTLKIRSTKLEDSAMYFCASSEVRGLSEAFFGQGTRLTVV.

The chain joins TRBV11-1 to TRBJ2-1; D gene unclear. This CDR3 has 15 amino acids. V was clipped by 8 bases and J by 2 bases, with 16 bases between them. Germline assignment: CDR1 SGHAT and CDR2 FQDESV (reference sequence). The CDR3 spells CASCQSPQTYNEQFF. The CDR3 DNA reads as TGTGCCAGCTGCCAGTCCCCCCAGACCTACAATGAGCAGTTCTTC. Full variable domain (missing parts from reference TRBV11-1 and TRBJ2-1): EAEVAQSPRYKITEKSQAVAFWCDPISGHATLYWYRQILGQGPELLVQFQDESVVDDSQLPKDRFSAERLKGVDSTLKIQPAELGDSAMYLCASCQSPQTYNEQFFGPGTRLTVL.

This clone was observed many times. The chain couples TRBV11-2 to TRBJ1-5; unclear D gene. Germline CDR1 SGHAT, CDR2 FQNNGV. This CDR3 is built from 13 residues. Trimming took 3 bases from V and 5 from J, leaving 8 bases between them. The DNA for the CDR3 is TGTGCCAGCAGCTTCACCGGGGATCAGCCCCAGCATTTT. Translating it yields CASSFTGDQPQHF.

The V call is TRBV10-3, the J call TRBJ2-2, with 8 bases identical to TRBD1. The CDR3 covers 14 residues. Germline V gene sequence: CDR1 ENHRY, CDR2 SYGVKD. Losses at the gene ends were 4 bases for V and 5 bases for J; bases not matched to a gene: 3. The CDR3 sequence: CAISGTGLTGELFF. For the CDR3, the DNA is TGTGCCATCAGTGGGACAGGGTTGACCGGGGAGCTGTTTTTT.

This chain uses TRBV10-2 with TRBJ2-2, with a possible D match to TRBD2 (5 bases). The germline gives CDR1 WSHSY, CDR2 SAAADI. Trimming cost V 3 bases and J 3 bases, with 20 bases left between them. CDR3 length: 18 residues. CDR3 DNA sequence: TGCGCCAGCAGTGAACTGCTACTAGGAGATGTCGACACCGGGGAGCTGTTTTTT. Translating gives CASSELLLGDVDTGELFF.

The J gene is TRBJ1-4, the V gene TRBV7-8; D gene unclear. CDR1 SGHVS and CDR2 FQNEAQ come from the germline V gene. With 8 bases removed from V and 8 bases from J, the gap between germline ends came to 15 bases. The CDR3 extends over 13 amino acids. In DNA, the CDR3 is TGTGCCAGCGGACTTACACGGAGCGAAAAACTGTTTTTT. It codes for CASGLTRSEKLFF.

DNA for the CDR3: TGTGCCAGTAGTATAAGTCTAGCGATGAACACCGGGGAGCTGTTTTTT. Translating it yields CASSISLAMNTGELFF. The V gene is TRBV19, the J gene TRBJ2-2; a weak D match, TRBD2 (6 bases). The CDR3 extends over 16 amino acids. V lost 2 bases and J 1 base, leaving 11 bases between the germline ends. Germline V gene lookup returns CDR1 LNHDA and CDR2 SQIVND (reference sequence).

The chain is built from TRBV11-1 and TRBJ1-4; the match to TRBD1 covers 11 bases. The CDR3 is 15 residues long. V dropped 4 bases and J dropped 5; count of bases not matched to a gene: 3. Germline V lookup: CDR1 SGHAT, CDR2 FQDESV (reference sequence). Here the CDR3 reads CASSSRDRGNEKLFF. CDR3 bases: TGTGCCAGCAGCTCCCGGGACAGGGGGAATGAAAAACTGTTTTTT.

The rearrangement joins TRBV9 to TRBJ2-3; weak D call: TRBD2 (6 bases). V was pared by 0 bases and J by 3 bases, with 14 bases between. CDR1 and CDR2 (germline): SGDLS, YYNGEE. This CDR3 spans 16 amino acids. The CDR3 loop reads CASSVDPGGRTDTQYF. CDR3 bases: TGTGCCAGCAGCGTAGACCCCGGGGGAAGAACAGATACGCAGTATTTT.

This chain uses TRBV6-1 with TRBJ2-5; TRBD2 is a possible D gene (5 bases). Germline V gene lookup returns CDR1 MNHNS and CDR2 SASEGT. This CDR3 is 14 amino acids long. V lost 2 bases to trimming and J lost 4 bases, with 11 bases between them. CDR3 sequence: CASSEMAGRETQYF. CDR3 DNA: TGTGCCAGCAGTGAAATGGCGGGTCGAGAGACCCAGTACTTC.